The 27 T cell receptor beta chains given below trace back to one sample, sequenced in a study of T cell changes during pregnancy in multiple sclerosis. Sequencing was performed with immunoSEQ multiplex PCR; in TCRdb, only in-frame clones are kept and a portion is missing. This sample yields about 47,000 clones, of which 75% to 90% are seen a single time; just over 8% belongs to the top ten. Specimen: CD8+ T cells from peripheral blood mononuclear cells, collected in the second trimester of pregnancy. The origin of the receptors is a female donor with multiple sclerosis, enrolled in a pregnancy study.

The rearrangement joins TRBV2 to TRBJ1-4; 8 positions match TRBD1. This CDR3 comprises 12 residues. The germline CDR1 and CDR2 sequences are SNHLY and FYNNEI. V was pared by 2 bases and J by 12 bases, with 2 bases of the junction left unmatched. The CDR3 region is CASSETTGELFF. The CDR3 coding sequence is TGTGCCAGCAGTGAAACGACAGGGGAACTGTTTTTT. The full variable domain, its missing parts supplied by reference TRBV2 and TRBJ1-4, is EPEVTQTPSHQVTQMGQEVILRCVPISNHLYFYWYRQILGQKVEFLVSFYNNEISEKSEIFDDQFSVERPDGSNFTLKIRSTKLEDSAMYFCASSETTGELFFGSGTQLSVL.

This chain uses TRBV15 with TRBJ2-1; 8 bases line up with TRBD2. The V and J ends lost 5 bases and 4 bases, in that order; junction bases with no gene match: 10. CDR3 length: 16 residues. From germline, CDR1 is LNHNV and CDR2 YYDKDF (reference sequence). The CDR3, as DNA: TGTGCCACCAGCGGATCACATAGCGGGACGTACAATGAGCAGTTCTTC. This encodes CATSGSHSGTYNEQFF.

The gene calls are TRBV30 and TRBJ1-2; D may be TRBD1 (5 bases). This CDR3 comprises 14 residues. Trimming took 4 bases from V and 8 from J, leaving 20 bases between them. Germline values: CDR1 GTSNPN, CDR2 SVGIG (reference sequence). The CDR3 region is CAWNPPRGVYGYTF. The CDR3 DNA is TGTGCCTGGAATCCCCCTCGGGGGGTCTACGGCTACACCTTC. Full variable domain (remainder filled in from reference TRBV30 and TRBJ1-2): SQTIHQWPATLVQPVGSPLSLECTVEGTSNPNLYWYRQAAGRGLQLLFYSVGIGQISSEVPQNLSASRPQDRQFILSSKKLLLSDSGFYLCAWNPPRGVYGYTFGSGTRLTVV.

The chain employs TRBV19 and TRBJ1-2; D not certain. Between the trimmed V and J ends, which lost 5 bases and 1 base, there was a span of 11 bases. The CDR3 consists of 14 residues. CDR1 is LNHDA and CDR2 is SQIVND in the germline V gene (reference sequence). In nucleotides, the CDR3 is TGTGCCAGTAGTCTGAACTATCTTAACTATGGCTACACCTTC. This encodes CASSLNYLNYGYTF.

This chain connects TRBV27 to TRBJ1-4; unclear D gene. CDR1 MNHEY and CDR2 SMNVEV come from the germline V gene (reference sequence). This CDR3 region has 15 residues. Trimming took 2 bases from V and 12 from J, leaving 19 bases between them. The CDR3 coding sequence is TGTGCCAGCAGTTTACGCCCAGGCCTCGTCTACGAACTGTTTTTT. This codes for CASSLRPGLVYELFF.

V and J are TRBV4-1 and TRBJ1-5; D gene uncertain. This CDR3 region has 15 residues. CDR1 is MGHRA, CDR2 YSYEKL, per germline. Trimming left V 0 bases short and J 0 bases short, with 6 bases between. The CDR3 loop reads CASSQDENSNQPQHF. The CDR3 nucleotides read TGCGCCAGCAGCCAAGATGAGAATAGCAATCAGCCCCAGCATTTT.

The chain employs TRBV7-2 and TRBJ1-2, with no clear D. V was clipped by 1 base and J by 6 bases, with 21 bases between them. Germline assignment: CDR1 SGHTA and CDR2 FQGNSA. The CDR3 runs 17 residues. CDR3 sequence (DNA): TGTGCCAGCAGCTTAGACGGTGATGAGGGATTTAAGAATGGCTACACCTTC. Its protein product is CASSLDGDEGFKNGYTF.

The CDR3 sequence: CASSKGRAGRTNTEAFF. CDR3 DNA: TGTGCCAGCAGCAAAGGGAGAGCGGGACGGACGAACACTGAAGCTTTCTTT. J is TRBJ1-1 and V is TRBV4-2, with D maybe TRBD1 (5 bases). CDR1 and CDR2 from the germline V gene are LGHNA and YNFKEQ. The V and J ends lost 5 bases and 1 base respectively, with 20 bases between them. CDR3 size: 17 residues.

This chain uses TRBV7-2 with TRBJ2-1; 7 nucleotides match TRBD1. The CDR3 length is 16 residues. Trimming cost V 7 bases and J 7 bases; bases outside gene matches: 16. Germline CDR1 reads SGHTA; CDR2 reads FQGNSA. The CDR3: CASTWDSNPGYNEQFF. The CDR3 bases are TGTGCCAGCACGTGGGACAGTAACCCTGGTTATAATGAGCAGTTCTTC.

This chain connects TRBV5-3 to TRBJ2-3; D is unclear. TRBV5-3 counts as an open reading frame of uncertain function. V lost 0 bases, J lost 0 bases, and 8 bases lay in between. This CDR3 has 15 amino acids. CDR3 region: CARSLELSSTDTQYF. In DNA, the CDR3 is TGTGCCAGAAGCTTGGAGCTCTCTAGCACAGATACGCAGTATTTT.

This chain connects TRBV19 to TRBJ1-2; D remains unclear. The CDR3 consists of 15 residues. Germline-derived CDR1 and CDR2 are LNHDA and SQIVND (reference sequence). V lost 0 bases and J lost 3, with 11 bases in between. The CDR3 coding sequence is TGTGCCAGTAGTATAGATGGGCAGAACTACTATGGCTACACCTTC. As protein: CASSIDGQNYYGYTF.

The chain links TRBV27 to TRBJ1-2; 8 nucleotides match TRBD1. The CDR3 loop spans 16 amino acids. Looked up from germline, CDR1 is MNHEY and CDR2 is SMNVEV (reference sequence). V dropped 2 bases and J dropped 0; count of bases not matched to a gene: 5. This chain's CDR3 is CASSLRGQVTNYGYTF. For the CDR3, the DNA is TGTGCCAGCAGTTTACGGGGACAGGTTACTAACTATGGCTACACCTTC.

J is TRBJ2-3 and V is TRBV7-3, with D possibly matching TRBD2 (6 bases). Germline assignment: CDR1 SGHTA and CDR2 FQGTGA. The length of the CDR3 is 15 residues. V shed 2 bases and J shed 4 bases, with 13 bases lying between them. This CDR3 reads CASSLSGGMSDTQYF. The DNA of the CDR3 is TGTGCCAGCAGCTTATCCGGCGGGATGTCAGATACGCAGTATTTT.

CDR3 region: CASSPPGFRELFF. CDR3 bases: TGTGCCAGCAGCCCGCCGGGTTTCCGGGAGCTGTTTTTT. The V call is TRBV7-9, the J call TRBJ2-2, with unresolved D. This CDR3 spans 13 amino acids. Germline V CDR1 and CDR2: SEHNR, FQNEAQ (reference sequence). Trimming cost V 5 bases and J 9 bases, with 13 bases left between them. The variable domain in full, completed from reference TRBV7-9 and TRBJ2-2, reads DTGVSQNPRHKITKRGQNVTFRCDPISEHNRLYWYRQTLGQGPEFLTYFQNEAQLEKSRLLSDRFSAERPKGSFSTLEIQRTEQGDSAMYLCASSPPGFRELFFGEGSRLTVL.

J is TRBJ1-2 and V is TRBV19, with no clear D. Germline values: CDR1 LNHDA, CDR2 SQIVND (reference sequence). The CDR3 contains 14 residues. V was shortened by 4 bases and J by 2 bases, with 11 bases between the two germline ends. CDR3 region: CASSTLNLNYGYTF. DNA for the CDR3: TGTGCCAGTAGTACCCTAAACTTAAACTATGGCTACACCTTC.

This chain links TRBV9 with TRBJ1-3; D not certain. The V end lost 3 bases, the J end lost 2 bases, and 9 bases lay between the germline ends. The length of the CDR3 is 14 residues. In germline, CDR1 is SGDLS, CDR2 YYNGEE. This CDR3 is CASSGGSTGNTIYF. CDR3 bases: TGTGCCAGCAGCGGAGGGTCTACTGGAAACACCATATATTTT.

This chain joins TRBV2 and TRBJ2-5; 8 nucleotides match TRBD2. The CDR3 extends over 13 amino acids. Germline lookup yields CDR1 SNHLY and CDR2 FYNNEI. After removal of 11 bases from V and 4 bases from J, the junction contained 9 bases not matched to a gene. The CDR3 bases are TGTGCCGGCAACGGGGGGGCAAGAGAGACCCAGTACTTC. As protein: CAGNGGARETQYF.

V gene TRBV7-2 combines with J gene TRBJ1-1; no definite D call. The CDR3 spans 13 residues. Germline CDR1 reads SGHTA; CDR2 reads FQGNSA. The ends were cut back, 4 bases at V and 4 bases at J, with 10 bases in the middle. The CDR3 protein is CASSSARGTEAFF. The CDR3 DNA reads as TGTGCCAGCAGCTCCGCCCGAGGCACTGAAGCTTTCTTT.

The chain couples TRBV5-4 to TRBJ2-1, with D perhaps matching TRBD1 (6 bases). V lost 5 bases and J 4 bases, leaving 10 bases between the germline ends. Germline CDR1 is SGHNT and CDR2 is YYREEE (reference sequence). This CDR3 has 13 residues. The CDR3 nucleotides read TGTGCCAGCAGACTGGACAGTTACAATGAGCAGTTCTTC. Translating gives CASRLDSYNEQFF. Drawing the rest from reference TRBV5-4 and TRBJ2-1, the complete variable domain is ETGVTQSPTHLIKTRGQQVTLRCSSQSGHNTVSWYQQALGQGPQFIFQYYREEENGRGNFPPRFSGLQFPNYSSELNVNALELDDSALYLCASRLDSYNEQFFGPGTRLTVL.

The chain links TRBV11-2 to TRBJ1-2; D gene ambiguous. This CDR3 has 13 residues. CDR1 and CDR2 (germline): SGHAT, FQNNGV. The germline V and J ends were trimmed by 0 bases and 8 bases, with 10 bases remaining between them. CDR3 region: CASSLEPWEGYTF. Written as DNA, the CDR3 is TGTGCCAGCAGCTTAGAACCTTGGGAGGGCTACACCTTC.

V is TRBV5-1 and J is TRBJ1-5; weak D call: TRBD1 (5 bases). The CDR3 contains 10 residues. Trimming removed 10 bases at V and 7 bases at J, with 9 bases between. Germline V gives CDR1 SGHRS, CDR2 YFSETQ. The CDR3 loop reads CAAGPQPQHF. In DNA, the CDR3 is TGCGCCGCGGGGCCACAGCCCCAGCATTTT.

In regard to this clone: One end of the junction fails to match germline, which may point to a read error. The chain combines TRBV5-4 with TRBJ2-5; D perhaps matches TRBD2 (5 bases). The CDR3 sequence is 12 residues long. Germline CDR1 SGHNT, CDR2 YYREEE (reference sequence). The CDR3 here is CASSNMGETQYF. CDR3 DNA sequence: TGTGCCAGCAGCAATATGGGAGAGACTCAGTACTTC.

The chain recombines TRBV11-2 with TRBJ2-7; D call uncertain. Trimming cost V 1 base and J 2 bases, with 9 bases left between them. Looked up from germline, CDR1 is SGHAT and CDR2 is FQNNGV. CDR3 length: 14 amino acids. CDR3 region: CASSLGFSAYEQYF. The CDR3, as DNA: TGTGCCAGCAGCTTAGGGTTTAGTGCCTACGAGCAGTACTTC. The complete variable domain, with remaining parts taken from reference TRBV11-2 and TRBJ2-7, reads EAGVAQSPRYKIIEKRQSVAFWCNPISGHATLYWYQQILGQGPKLLIQFQNNGVVDDSQLPKDRFSAERLKGVDSTLKIQPAKLEDSAVYLCASSLGFSAYEQYFGPGTRLTVT.

This rearrangement joins TRBV7-6 to TRBJ2-5; D is possibly TRBD2 (6 bases). Germline lookup yields CDR1 SGHVS and CDR2 FNYEAQ. This CDR3 has 14 residues. Trimming removed 1 base from V and 2 bases from J, with 8 bases in between. CDR3 amino acids: CASSLGRGQETQYF. In nucleotides, the CDR3 is TGTGCCAGCAGCTTAGGGCGGGGACAAGAGACCCAGTACTTC.

The chain recombines TRBV7-8 with TRBJ2-7; possible D gene TRBD1, 6 bases. This CDR3 has 14 residues. Germline CDR1 and CDR2: SGHVS and FQNEAQ. Trimming stripped 5 bases from V and 5 bases from J, with 16 bases between. The CDR3 DNA follows: TGTGCCAGCAGCCGTGGGGGCAGGGCGGACGAGCAGTACTTC. Translated: CASSRGGRADEQYF.

In this sample, this clone turned up a few times. J is TRBJ1-1 and V is TRBV6-5; no firm D call. This CDR3 is 13 amino acids long. Trimming pared 7 bases from V and 5 bases from J, leaving 14 bases between. Germline assignment: CDR1 MNHEY and CDR2 SVGAGI. CDR3 DNA sequence: TGTGCCAGCACCCTTGACCCGGGGACTGAAGCTTTCTTT. This codes for CASTLDPGTEAFF.

This chain connects TRBV10-1 to TRBJ2-3; 9 bases are shared with TRBD2. Trimming cost V 3 bases and J 3 bases; bases outside gene matches: 4. The CDR3 has 15 amino acids. Germline CDR1 reads WNHNN; CDR2 reads SYGVQD (reference sequence). For the CDR3, the DNA is TGCGCCAGCAGTGATGGGACTAGCAAGACAGATACGCAGTATTTT. Translating gives CASSDGTSKTDTQYF.